This T cell receptor (beta chain) was recovered during a study of T-cell reconstitution after alpha-beta-depleted transplantation in children. Study-wide results and limits: Reportedly, alpha-beta T cells present about two months post-transplant originated from several hundred expanded clones of graft origin. T-cell counts and diversity were attributed mostly to newly produced T cells one year after transplant. Some patients showed high day-60 TCRbeta diversity, which derived from surviving recipient T cells and thymic progenitors.

Preparation of the TCRbeta library was carried out with unique molecular identifiers. Via MiXCR, TCRdb re-called the PCR reads, giving one row per CDR3 protein. The table includes almost 500,000 distinct CDR3 sequences, more than 9% detected once. There are many counts of this clonotype. As yet, its antigen is unknown. V lost 6 bases to trimming and J lost 0 bases, with 11 bases between them. Per germline, CDR1 DFQATT and CDR2 SNEGSKA (reference sequence). The CDR3 totals 13 residues. This receptor was identified in a child aged 2-15 years with inherited bone marrow failure, due to receive a stem cell transplant. V usage is TRBV20-1 and J usage is TRBJ1-1; a weak D match, TRBD1 (6 bases). Sequenced material: PBMCs, taken before TCRalphabeta/CD19-depleted stem cell transplant. The CDR3 spells CSAIRDMNTEAFF. CDR3 DNA: TGCAGTGCCATCAGGGACATGAACACTGAAGCTTTCTTT.